Included here is one T cell receptor (beta chain) sequence, with context. This specimen belongs to a study of OX40 agonist ivuxolimab in advanced cancers. Study context: An agonistic anti-OX40 (CD134) antibody, ivuxolimab, was used to treat the patients.

The cohort excluded patients with autoimmune disease history or systemic immunosuppression. The assay was immunoSEQ multiplex PCR, and TCRdb's table has in-frame clones only and misses some. The table includes 20,000 to 25,000 clones, 83% detected once. The sequence derives from an adult with an advanced solid tumor such as melanoma, head and neck, liver or kidney cancer. Sequenced here: CD4+ or CD8+ T cells sorted from blood, sampled in a trial of the OX40 agonist ivuxolimab.

CDR3 in DNA: TGTGCCAGTAGTATAGCAGGTCAGGTTAGGAACACTGAAGCTTTCTTT. It specifies CASSIAGQVRNTEAFF. The J gene is TRBJ1-1, the V gene TRBV19; D ambiguous. The ends were cut back, 1 base at V and 1 base at J, with 13 bases in the middle. Germline lookup yields CDR1 LNHDA and CDR2 SQIVND (reference sequence). The CDR3 is 16 amino acids.